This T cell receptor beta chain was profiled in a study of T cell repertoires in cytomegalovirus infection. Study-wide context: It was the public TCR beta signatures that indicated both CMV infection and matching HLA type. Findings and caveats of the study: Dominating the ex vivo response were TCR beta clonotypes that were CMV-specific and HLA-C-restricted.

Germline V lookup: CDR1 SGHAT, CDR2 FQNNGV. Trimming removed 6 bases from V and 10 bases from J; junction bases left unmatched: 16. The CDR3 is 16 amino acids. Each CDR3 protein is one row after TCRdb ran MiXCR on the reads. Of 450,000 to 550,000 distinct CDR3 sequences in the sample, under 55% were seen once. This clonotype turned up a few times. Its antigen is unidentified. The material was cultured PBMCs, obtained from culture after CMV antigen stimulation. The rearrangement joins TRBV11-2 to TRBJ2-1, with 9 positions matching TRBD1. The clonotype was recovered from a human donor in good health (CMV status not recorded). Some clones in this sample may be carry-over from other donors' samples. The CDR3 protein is CASRPLQGARAKEQFF. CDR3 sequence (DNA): TGTGCCAGCAGACCCTTACAGGGGGCGCGTGCAAAGGAGCAGTTCTTC.